This T cell receptor beta chain came from a study of T cell repertoires in cytomegalovirus infection. Using its own MiXCR run on the reads, TCRdb lists one record per CDR3 protein. The sample includes around 900,000 distinct CDR3 sequences, around 29% of them seen just once. CDR3 size: 16 residues. Per germline, CDR1 LGHNA and CDR2 YNFKEQ. Between the trimmed V and J ends, which lost 0 bases and 5 bases, there was a span of 14 bases. With regard to this clonotype: Its antigen is not known.

This chain connects TRBV4-2 to TRBJ1-5, with D maybe TRBD1 (6 bases). This specimen was cultured CD8+ T cells from PBMCs, taken from culture after CMV antigen stimulation. The sequence came from a human donor in good health (CMV status not recorded). Some clones in this sample may be carry-over from other donors' samples. The CDR3 nucleotides are TGTGCCAGCAGCCAAGATCTGTGGGGGGCTTATCAGCCCCAGCATTTT. Amino acid sequence: CASSQDLWGAYQPQHF.